Below, 23 T cell receptor beta chains from the same sample are listed, as sequenced in a study of immune cell composition in non-small cell lung cancer. TCRdb keeps only in-frame clones here, not all; method: immunoSEQ multiplex PCR. The sample has over 3,000 clones; more than 60% are singletons. What was sequenced was lung tumor tissue. These receptors were taken from a human donor with non-small cell lung cancer.

This clone was found a few times. The chain employs TRBV7-2 and TRBJ1-5; D uncertain. V was clipped by 5 bases and J by 5 bases, with 16 bases between them. CDR1 and CDR2 (germline): SGHTA, FQGNSA. This CDR3 region has 15 residues. DNA of the CDR3: TGTGCCAGCAGCCTCGAACGAGGGTTACATCAGCCCCAGCATTTT. It encodes CASSLERGLHQPQHF.

In regard to this clone: One end of the junction varies from germline; a read error may be responsible. V and J are TRBV7-7 and TRBJ2-5, with 9 bases identical to TRBD2. The CDR3 has 15 residues. Per germline, CDR1 SSHAT and CDR2 FNYEAQ (reference sequence). The CDR3 DNA follows: TGTGCTAGCAGCTTAGCGCGGGGGGGCGCCGAGACCCAGTACTTC. Its translation is CASSLARGGAETQYF.

The chain is built from TRBV15 and TRBJ2-1; a weak D match, TRBD2 (7 bases). Per germline, CDR1 LNHNV and CDR2 YYDKDF (reference sequence). The CDR3 totals 15 residues. V lost 0 bases, J lost 9 bases, and 15 bases lay in between. The CDR3 DNA follows: TGTGCCACCAGCAGAGATCTTTCGGGGGGCTTTGAGCAGTTCTTC. Its protein product is CATSRDLSGGFEQFF.

V is TRBV7-8 and J is TRBJ2-5; no clear D gene. V lost 3 bases to trimming and J lost 5 bases, with 10 bases between them. Germline loops: CDR1 SGHVS, CDR2 FQNEAQ. The length of the CDR3 is 13 residues. The CDR3 reads CASSLNSRETQYF. The CDR3 region has the DNA TGTGCCAGCAGCTTGAACAGCCGGGAGACCCAGTACTTC.

V is TRBV5-4 and J is TRBJ1-2; no definite D call. V dropped 0 bases and J dropped 4 bases, with 4 bases sitting between them. The germline gives CDR1 SGHNT, CDR2 YYREEE (reference sequence). The CDR3 contains 12 residues. CDR3 loop: CASSLDSYGYTF. The DNA for the CDR3 is TGTGCCAGCAGCTTGGATAGCTATGGCTACACCTTC.

The chain employs TRBV7-3 and TRBJ2-7, with TRBD1 matching over 8 bases. Germline V gene lookup returns CDR1 SGHTA and CDR2 FQGTGA. The CDR3 totals 14 residues. V trimming: 2 bases; J trimming: 3 bases; junction bases outside the gene matches: 3. CDR3 amino acids: CASSLAGTGYEQYF. CDR3 coding DNA: TGTGCCAGCAGCTTAGCCGGGACAGGCTACGAGCAGTACTTC.

As concerns this clone: The junction departs from germline at one end; a sequencing error may be responsible. The gene calls are TRBV5-4 and TRBJ2-1; 14 nucleotides agree with TRBD2. The CDR3 loop spans 17 amino acids. Germline-derived CDR1 and CDR2 are SGHNT and YYREEE (reference sequence). CDR3 loop: CASSHPGLAGGGNEQFF. DNA of the CDR3: TGCGCCAGCAGCCATCCCGGACTAGCGGGGGGCGGCAATGAGCAGTTCTTC.

There are a few counts of this clone. The chain uses TRBV5-4 and TRBJ1-1; 7 nucleotides align to TRBD1. With 4 bases clipped from V and 3 bases from J, the junction kept 15 bases outside the gene matches. The germline CDR1 and CDR2 sequences are SGHNT and YYREEE (reference sequence). The CDR3 is 17 amino acids. The CDR3 region has the DNA TGTGCCAGCAGCGTCGGTCAGGGGGTCCTAAGGGACACTGAAGCTTTCTTT. Amino acids: CASSVGQGVLRDTEAFF.

The chain employs TRBV7-2 and TRBJ2-5; maybe TRBD1 (6 bases). Trimming pared 3 bases from V and 5 bases from J, leaving 13 bases between. The CDR3 length is 14 residues. The germline V gene has CDR1 SGHTA and CDR2 FQGNSA. The CDR3 sequence: CASSFNARGETQYF. The CDR3, as DNA: TGTGCCAGCAGCTTTAACGCTAGGGGGGAGACCCAGTACTTC.

This clone was seen just once. The chain couples TRBV27 to TRBJ2-1, with 8 bases matching TRBD1. The CDR3 is made up of 14 amino acids. The germline gives CDR1 MNHEY, CDR2 SMNVEV (reference sequence). The V gene end was trimmed by 8 bases and the J gene end by 3 bases; junction bases not matched to a gene: 6. CDR3 amino acids: CASQGTGFYNEQFF. The DNA for the CDR3 is TGTGCCAGCCAAGGGACAGGCTTCTACAATGAGCAGTTCTTC.

The chain employs TRBV7-6 and TRBJ2-7; D possibly corresponds to TRBD2 (6 bases). V lost 5 bases to trimming and J lost 3 bases, with 11 bases between them. Germline loops: CDR1 SGHVS, CDR2 FNYEAQ. CDR3 length equals 13 residues. Here the CDR3 DNA reads TGTGCCAGCAGCGCGGGATTCAACTACGAGCAGTACTTC. Its translation is CASSAGFNYEQYF. Drawing the rest from reference TRBV7-6 and TRBJ2-7, the complete variable domain is GAGVSQSPRYKVTKRGQDVALRCDPISGHVSLYWYRQALGQGPEFLTYFNYEAQQDKSGLPNDRFSAERPEGSISTLTIQRTEQRDSAMYRCASSAGFNYEQYFGPGTRLTVT.

CDR3 bases: TGTGCCAGCGGGGCCCAAAGCTCCTACAATGAGCAGTTCTTC. Translated, it gives CASGAQSSYNEQFF. The chain recombines TRBV6-5 with TRBJ2-1, with TRBD1 as a possible D gene (5 bases). Trimming stripped 8 bases from V and 0 bases from J, with 11 bases between. The CDR3 consists of 14 residues. CDR1 and CDR2 (germline): MNHEY, SVGAGI.

V usage is TRBV28 and J usage is TRBJ1-1; 7 nucleotides agree with TRBD1. The J segment lost 11 bases and the V segment lost 10 bases, leaving 16 bases of the junction unmatched. This CDR3 contains 13 residues. Germline loops: CDR1 MDHEN, CDR2 SYDVKM. CDR3 DNA: TGTGCCACGAATCAGGGGGGCACCCTTGGGGCTTTCTTT. This sequence encodes CATNQGGTLGAFF.

The rearrangement joins TRBV6-1 to TRBJ2-7; no clear D. CDR1 is MNHNS and CDR2 is SASEGT in the germline V gene. The CDR3 consists of 12 residues. The V end was cut by 4 bases, the J end by 2 bases, with 6 bases between. The DNA for the CDR3 is TGTGCCAGCAGTGTGGGCGCCTACGAGCAGTACTTC. It codes for CASSVGAYEQYF.

The V call is TRBV15, the J call TRBJ2-7; the match to TRBD1 covers 8 bases. The CDR3 runs to 16 residues. The germline V gene encodes CDR1 LNHNV and CDR2 YYDKDF (reference sequence). Trimming at V came to 1 base and at J to 0 bases, leaving 5 bases not matched to a gene. The CDR3 protein is CATSRVTGGTSYEQYF. The CDR3 DNA is TGTGCCACCAGCAGAGTTACAGGGGGAACCTCCTACGAGCAGTACTTC.

The CDR3 DNA reads TGTGCCAGCAGTGGACAGGGACACGGTGAAGCTTTCTTT. Residues: CASSGQGHGEAFF. This sequence joins TRBV2 and TRBJ1-1; TRBD1 matches at 7 bases. J lost 7 bases, V lost 4 bases, and 6 bases had no gene match. The CDR3 covers 13 residues. CDR1 is SNHLY, CDR2 FYNNEI, per germline.

The chain couples TRBV9 to TRBJ1-2; D not resolved. The CDR3 sequence is 14 residues long. Trimming took off 7 bases at V and 10 bases at J, with 23 bases between the two ends. CDR1 and CDR2 (germline): SGDLS, YYNGEE. The CDR3 region has the DNA TGTGCCAGCCCCCCCGGGAACAGTCGTCGTGCCTACACCTTC. Translation gives CASPPGNSRRAYTF.

The chain combines TRBV6-1 with TRBJ2-1, with 10 bases lining up with TRBD2. The V segment lost 6 bases and the J segment 3 bases; nucleotides outside the gene matches: 5. The CDR3 consists of 15 residues. In germline, CDR1 is MNHNS, CDR2 SASEGT. The DNA of the CDR3 is TGTGCCAGCAGACCCACTAGCGGGGACTACAATGAGCAGTTCTTC. Protein sequence: CASRPTSGDYNEQFF.

The chain recombines TRBV5-1 with TRBJ1-3, with D unresolved. Trimming cost V 5 bases and J 8 bases, with 14 bases left between them. The germline V gene has CDR1 SGHRS and CDR2 YFSETQ. CDR3 length: 13 amino acids. The CDR3 DNA is TGCGCCAGCAGACGAGCGGCCCGGGACACCATATATTTT. Amino acids: CASRRAARDTIYF.

The gene calls are TRBV29-1 and TRBJ1-3; D call uncertain. Trimming removed 1 base at V and 1 base at J, with 8 bases between. CDR1 is SQVTM, CDR2 ANQGSEA, per germline. The CDR3 has 14 amino acids. CDR3 nucleotides: TGCAGCGTTGAAGTCCCCAATTCTGGAAACACCATATATTTT. Amino acids: CSVEVPNSGNTIYF.

The sample holds one count of this clone. V is TRBV5-1 and J is TRBJ1-5, with TRBD1 as a possible D gene (5 bases). The CDR3 is 14 amino acids. V dropped 4 bases and J dropped 6 bases, with 14 bases sitting between them. CDR1 is SGHRS, CDR2 YFSETQ, per germline. The CDR3 loop reads CASSAGTGLQPQHF. For the CDR3, the DNA is TGCGCCAGCAGCGCCGGGACTGGCCTTCAGCCCCAGCATTTT.

The chain has TRBV18 and TRBJ1-5; TRBD1 matches 9 bases. J was trimmed by 4 bases and V by 3 bases; bases with no gene match: 1. CDR3 length: 14 residues. In germline, CDR1 is KGHSH, CDR2 LQKENI. The CDR3 DNA follows: TGTGCCAGCTCACCGGGACAGGGTAATCAGCCCCAGCATTTT. Translating it yields CASSPGQGNQPQHF.

This clone was picked up a small number of times. The chain has TRBV29-1 and TRBJ1-3; a possible D gene is TRBD1 (6 bases). The germline V and J ends were trimmed by 1 base and 5 bases, with 18 bases remaining between them. This CDR3 comprises 16 residues. Per germline, CDR1 SQVTM and CDR2 ANQGSEA. CDR3 amino acids: CSVEVPSPTGRNTIYF. Written as DNA, the CDR3 is TGCAGCGTTGAAGTTCCAAGCCCCACAGGGCGAAACACCATATATTTT.